The 27 T cell receptor beta chains given below trace back to one sample, sequenced in a study of shared clonotypes between healthy human individuals. Assay: immunoSEQ multiplex PCR; the TCRdb copy retains only in-frame clones and omits some. The table includes approximately 810,000 clones, 90% to 95% detected once. Terminally differentiated effector memory CD45RA+ cells were left out of the naive CD8 fraction, which was CD45RO-negative and positively selected for CCR7. What was sequenced was naive CD8+ T cells sorted from blood. All receptors derive from a man aged 25 to 40 in good health.

The chain joins TRBV11-2 to TRBJ2-7, with D perhaps matching TRBD2 (6 bases). V lost 1 base and J lost 1, with 14 bases in between. Germline V lookup: CDR1 SGHAT, CDR2 FQNNGV. There are 16 residues in the CDR3. In DNA, the CDR3 is TGTGCCAGCAGCTTAGTGGGTCGGGAGCATTCCTACGAGCAGTACTTC. Translation: CASSLVGREHSYEQYF.

This sequence joins TRBV9 and TRBJ1-2, with D uncertain. Germline V CDR1 and CDR2: SGDLS, YYNGEE. V lost 4 bases, J lost 7 bases, and 20 bases lay in between. CDR3 length: 15 amino acids. The CDR3 loop is CASSPPFINSRGYTF. The DNA of the CDR3 is TGTGCCAGCAGCCCCCCGTTTATTAACAGCCGTGGCTACACCTTC.

The chain carries TRBV27 and TRBJ2-7; 7 nucleotides agree with TRBD2. The germline gives CDR1 MNHEY, CDR2 SMNVEV (reference sequence). This CDR3 is built from 14 residues. Trimming removed 6 bases from V and 7 bases from J; junction bases left unmatched: 12. CDR3: CASSQGLRGKEQYF. The CDR3 DNA reads TGTGCCAGCAGCCAGGGACTAAGGGGTAAGGAGCAGTACTTC.

CDR3 in DNA: TGCAGCGTTGAAGATCAGCCAGGGGCCTACGAGCAGTACTTC. It yields the protein CSVEDQPGAYEQYF. The rearrangement links TRBV29-1 to TRBJ2-7; tentative D call: TRBD1 (6 bases). CDR3 size: 14 residues. The V and J ends lost 0 bases and 2 bases respectively, with 11 bases between them. Looked up from germline, CDR1 is SQVTM and CDR2 is ANQGSEA.

This chain joins TRBV29-1 and TRBJ2-1, with 11 positions matching TRBD2. Germline CDR1 is SQVTM and CDR2 is ANQGSEA. Germline trimming cut 6 bases from V and 8 bases from J; bases unmatched to any gene: 9. The CDR3 length is 14 residues. The CDR3 coding sequence is TGCAGCGTCGAACTAGCGGGAGTTCAGGATGAGCAGTTCTTC. This encodes CSVELAGVQDEQFF.

Of note for this clone: This same CDR3 is encoded by further DNA sequences in the sample. V usage is TRBV29-1 and J usage is TRBJ2-1; 10 bases are shared with TRBD2. V was clipped by 6 bases and J by 3 bases; unmatched bases: 5. The CDR3 covers 14 residues. The germline V gene encodes CDR1 SQVTM and CDR2 ANQGSEA. The CDR3 bases are TGCAGCGTAACCGGGACTAGCGTCTACAATGAGCAGTTCTTC. This codes for CSVTGTSVYNEQFF.

This clone has a single count. The J gene is TRBJ2-3, the V gene TRBV15; D tentatively reads TRBD1 or TRBD2 (5 bases each). Germline V gives CDR1 LNHNV, CDR2 YYDKDF (reference sequence). This CDR3 has 17 amino acids. The ends were cut back, 0 bases at V and 0 bases at J, with 13 bases in the middle. CDR3 protein: CATSRDRSWGSTDTQYF. In DNA, the CDR3 is TGTGCCACCAGCAGAGATCGAAGTTGGGGGAGCACAGATACGCAGTATTTT.

The chain has TRBV7-6 and TRBJ2-6; 8 nucleotides line up with TRBD2. Germline V gives CDR1 SGHVS, CDR2 FNYEAQ. Trimming took 5 bases from V and 2 from J; bases not matched to a gene: 17. This CDR3 contains 20 residues. The CDR3 spells CASSASSGRGGEAGANVLTF. The CDR3 nucleotides read TGTGCCAGCAGCGCATCTAGCGGGCGGGGAGGAGAGGCTGGGGCCAACGTCCTGACTTTC.

The CDR3 loop reads CASSYLTGLAYEQYF. The DNA for the CDR3 is TGTGCCAGCAGTTACCTCACCGGGTTGGCTTACGAGCAGTACTTC. This chain links TRBV6-6 with TRBJ2-7; D unresolved. Trimming took 2 bases from V and 4 from J, leaving 15 bases between them. Germline loops: CDR1 MNHNY, CDR2 SVGAGI (reference sequence). The CDR3 is made up of 15 amino acids.

The rearrangement links TRBV7-9 to TRBJ2-7; 10 bases line up with TRBD1. In germline, CDR1 is SEHNR, CDR2 FQNEAQ (reference sequence). The CDR3 sequence is 15 residues long. With 6 bases clipped from V and 0 bases from J, the junction kept 5 bases outside the gene matches. This CDR3 reads CASSHRDRGSYEQYF. In DNA form, the CDR3 reads TGTGCCAGCAGTCACCGGGACAGGGGCTCCTACGAGCAGTACTTC.

This clone was found once. The V call is TRBV5-1, the J call TRBJ1-1, with a possible D match to TRBD1 (5 bases). Germline V gene data show CDR1 as SGHRS and CDR2 as YFSETQ. Trimming cost V 4 bases and J 1 base, with 14 bases left between them. The CDR3 extends over 15 amino acids. The CDR3 here is CASSLDSPGNTEAFF. The CDR3 nucleotides read TGCGCCAGCAGCCTTGACAGCCCCGGGAACACTGAAGCTTTCTTT.

The V and J genes are TRBV29-1 and TRBJ2-1; TRBD2 aligns across 12 bases. Germline loops: CDR1 SQVTM, CDR2 ANQGSEA. The CDR3 contains 18 residues. V shed 3 bases, J shed 0 bases, and the junction held 9 bases outside the gene matches. CDR3 loop: CSVDLAGGLSGSYNEQFF. CDR3 nucleotide sequence: TGCAGCGTTGATCTAGCGGGAGGGTTGAGTGGCTCCTACAATGAGCAGTTCTTC.

The chain links TRBV9 to TRBJ2-3; D tentatively reads TRBD1 or TRBD2 (5 bases each). Trimming stripped 4 bases from V and 3 bases from J, with 12 bases between. Germline CDR1 is SGDLS and CDR2 is YYNGEE. The CDR3 spans 14 residues. In nucleotides, the CDR3 is TGTGCCAGCAGCCTTAGTGGGGGAACAGATACGCAGTATTTT. It encodes CASSLSGGTDTQYF.

J is TRBJ1-4 and V is TRBV5-1, with D hard to call. The CDR3 loop spans 16 amino acids. Germline V lookup: CDR1 SGHRS, CDR2 YFSETQ. V lost 0 bases, J lost 5 bases, and 14 bases lay in between. Here the CDR3 DNA reads TGCGCCAGCAGCTTGGAATTCGGCCCAGGAAATGAAAAACTGTTTTTT. It yields the protein CASSLEFGPGNEKLFF.

The V call is TRBV7-9, the J call TRBJ2-7, with TRBD1 identical over 10 bases. V trimming: 7 bases; J trimming: 3 bases; junction bases outside the gene matches: 9. The CDR3 spans 15 residues. The germline CDR1 and CDR2 sequences are SEHNR and FQNEAQ (reference sequence). The CDR3 DNA is TGTGCCAGCACCCCGGGACAGGGGACCCTCTACGAGCAGTACTTC. Translated: CASTPGQGTLYEQYF.

CDR3 bases: TGTGCCAGCAGTGACCTAGCGGGAGGGAGCTCCTACAATGAGCAGTTCTTC. As protein: CASSDLAGGSSYNEQFF. The gene calls are TRBV6-1 and TRBJ2-1; TRBD2 aligns across 12 bases. V lost 3 bases, J lost 0 bases, and 3 bases stayed unmatched. Germline-derived CDR1 and CDR2 are MNHNS and SASEGT. The length of the CDR3 is 17 residues.

The V and J genes are TRBV30 and TRBJ1-5, with TRBD1 identical over 7 bases. V dropped 2 bases and J dropped 3; count of bases not matched to a gene: 7. Germline CDR1 GTSNPN, CDR2 SVGIG (reference sequence). This CDR3 is built from 15 residues. The CDR3: CAWSYFTGDNQPQHF. The CDR3, as DNA: TGTGCCTGGAGTTATTTTACAGGGGACAATCAGCCCCAGCATTTT.

The chain employs TRBV10-1 and TRBJ2-2, with unresolved D. Trimming took off 2 bases at V and 6 bases at J, with 10 bases between the two ends. Germline-derived CDR1 and CDR2 are WNHNN and SYGVQD (reference sequence). The CDR3 has 14 amino acids. The CDR3 reads CASSERIGPGELFF. The CDR3 bases are TGCGCCAGCAGTGAGAGGATCGGGCCCGGGGAGCTGTTTTTT.

This chain joins TRBV7-9 and TRBJ2-2; 9 bases are a match to TRBD1. The CDR3 consists of 17 residues. The J segment lost 0 bases and the V segment lost 7 bases, leaving 9 bases of the junction unmatched. Germline V CDR1 and CDR2: SEHNR, FQNEAQ (reference sequence). CDR3 nucleotide sequence: TGTGCCAGCACTGGACAGGGGCCGAAGACGAACACCGGGGAGCTGTTTTTT. Its translation is CASTGQGPKTNTGELFF.

The chain links TRBV19 to TRBJ2-1, with 7 bases fitting TRBD2. This CDR3 region has 16 residues. With 3 bases clipped from V and 0 bases from J, the junction kept 5 bases outside the gene matches. Germline assignment: CDR1 LNHDA and CDR2 SQIVND (reference sequence). This chain's CDR3 is CASSIDTGGSYNEQFF. The CDR3, as DNA: TGTGCCAGTAGTATCGATACGGGAGGCTCCTACAATGAGCAGTTCTTC.

This chain joins TRBV7-9 and TRBJ1-1, with D tentatively TRBD1 (6 bases). Germline CDR1 and CDR2: SEHNR and FQNEAQ (reference sequence). Trimming took 1 base from V and 5 from J, leaving 17 bases between them. This CDR3 region has 16 residues. CDR3 protein: CASSLDRVLGKTEAFF. The CDR3 nucleotides read TGTGCCAGCAGCTTAGACAGGGTTTTGGGGAAAACTGAAGCTTTCTTT.

This chain joins TRBV19 and TRBJ2-1; D remains ambiguous. Germline CDR1 and CDR2: LNHDA and SQIVND (reference sequence). This CDR3 spans 14 amino acids. V was pared by 1 base and J by 10 bases, with 14 bases between. The CDR3 DNA follows: TGTGCCAGTAGTATAGGATATCCCCCACCCGAGCAGTTCTTC. It specifies CASSIGYPPPEQFF.

The rearrangement uses TRBV4-3 and TRBJ2-7, with a tentative D call TRBD1 (6 bases). Trimming cost V 3 bases and J 2 bases, with 11 bases left between them. The germline V gene encodes CDR1 LGHNA and CDR2 YSLEER. CDR3 length equals 14 residues. The CDR3 region has the DNA TGCGCCAGCAGCCAGGAACAGGGCACCTACGAGCAGTACTTC. This codes for CASSQEQGTYEQYF.

This sequence joins TRBV7-6 and TRBJ2-7; 10 bases are a match to TRBD2. V lost 5 bases and J lost 0; bases outside the gene matches: 7. Germline loops: CDR1 SGHVS, CDR2 FNYEAQ. This CDR3 is built from 16 residues. In DNA, the CDR3 is TGTGCCAGCAGCCCCTGGACTAGCGGAAGCTCCTACGAGCAGTACTTC. The encoded protein is CASSPWTSGSSYEQYF.

The chain uses TRBV30 and TRBJ1-5; possibly TRBD1 for D (5 bases). The CDR3 contains 14 residues. In germline, CDR1 is GTSNPN, CDR2 SVGIG (reference sequence). The ends were cut back, 4 bases at V and 6 bases at J, with 16 bases in the middle. This chain's CDR3 is CAWNLGGNSQPQHF. DNA for the CDR3: TGTGCCTGGAACCTCGGGGGAAATTCTCAGCCCCAGCATTTT.

A remark on this clone: Other DNA sequences in the same sample also yield this CDR3. V and J are TRBV6-1 and TRBJ2-7, with D unresolved. The CDR3 sequence is 12 residues long. CDR1 is MNHNS, CDR2 SASEGT, per germline. Trimming cost V 1 base and J 2 bases, with 3 bases left between them. In DNA form, the CDR3 reads TGTGCCAGCAGTGAAGGACCCTACGAGCAGTACTTC. Protein sequence: CASSEGPYEQYF.

This chain links TRBV15 with TRBJ1-5; 10 nucleotides align to TRBD1. This CDR3 spans 18 amino acids. After removal of 3 bases from V and 1 base from J, the junction contained 9 bases not matched to a gene. Germline CDR1 is LNHNV and CDR2 is YYDKDF (reference sequence). The CDR3 DNA reads as TGTGCCACCAGCAGTTACGGGACAGGGGATGAGAGCAATCAGCCCCAGCATTTT. As protein: CATSSYGTGDESNQPQHF. The whole variable domain, filled in from reference TRBV15 and TRBJ1-5, reads DAMVIQNPRYQVTQFGKPVTLSCSQTLNHNVMYWYQQKSSQAPKLLFHYYDKDFNNEADTPDNFQSRRPNTSFCFLDIRSPGLGDTAMYLCATSSYGTGDESNQPQHFGDGTRLSIL.